This T cell receptor gamma chain is from a study of γδ T cells in repeated Plasmodium falciparum infection. In the study overall: Age- and gender-matched Australian children served as comparison for malaria-exposed Malian children. Malaria-naive adults were infected with P. falciparum NF54 four times over about 600 days. Study-level points and caveats: Vgamma9/Vdelta2+ T cells showed a stable polyclonal repertoire with shared TCRgamma sequences. Vdelta2-negative gammadelta repertoires, largely Vdelta1+, seemingly showed infection-driven waves of new clonal selection.

Flow sorting of PBMC yielded separate Vgamma9/Vdelta2+ and Vdelta2-negative gammadelta T cell populations for bulk repertoire analysis. This clone was counted ten times or more. Its target is unknown. TCRdb re-processed the multiplex PCR reads via CATT. The sample holds 27,000 or so gamma-chain clones, 1.4% seen once. J was trimmed by 3 bases and V by 4 bases; bases with no gene match: 12. The CDR3 is made up of 15 amino acids. Germline V CDR1 and CDR2: EGSTGY, YDSYTSSV. The sequence derives from a pool of human donors (malaria-infected and uninfected, not separated). The material sequenced was gamma-delta T cells from blood. The V gene is TRGV4, the J gene TRGJ1 or TRGJ2. The CDR3 protein is CATWDLEGVYYKKLF. Here the CDR3 DNA reads TGTGCCACCTGGGACCTAGAGGGGGTTTATTATAAGAAACTCTTT.